One and the same sample provided the 10 T cell receptor beta chains below, sequenced in a study of cytomegalovirus exposure and HLA in healthy donors. Amplification used 60 Vbeta primers and 13 Jbeta primers. Method: immunoSEQ multiplex PCR; TCRdb's copy keeps in-frame clones and lacks some. Among 80,000 to 100,000 clones listed, 74% were seen once. The sample consisted of PBMCs. The receptor set was obtained from a young man in good health and CMV-seropositive.

This clone showed up just a few times. This chain connects TRBV7-9 to TRBJ2-2; no clear D. The ends were cut back, 2 bases at V and 0 bases at J, with 13 bases in the middle. The CDR3 is 17 amino acids. Germline CDR1 SEHNR, CDR2 FQNEAQ (reference sequence). In nucleotides, the CDR3 is TGTGCCAGCAGCTTATGGCGAGCGCCCGCGAACACCGGGGAGCTGTTTTTT. This translates into CASSLWRAPANTGELFF. Using reference TRBV7-9 and TRBJ2-2 for the parts outside the CDR3, the full variable domain is DTGVSQNPRHKITKRGQNVTFRCDPISEHNRLYWYRQTLGQGPEFLTYFQNEAQLEKSRLLSDRFSAERPKGSFSTLEIQRTEQGDSAMYLCASSLWRAPANTGELFFGEGSRLTVL.

The table lists this clone with a few counts. The chain has TRBV4-3 and TRBJ1-1, with D perhaps TRBD1 (5 bases). The CDR3 consists of 16 residues. CDR1 LGHNA and CDR2 YSLEER come from the germline V gene. Trimming removed 0 bases at V and 1 base at J, with 12 bases between. CDR3 coding DNA: TGCGCCAGCAGCCAAGATTGGACAAGCAAGAACACTGAAGCTTTCTTT. This gives the protein CASSQDWTSKNTEAFF.

V and J are TRBV7-2 and TRBJ2-7, with a weak D call TRBD2 (7 bases). CDR3 length: 14 amino acids. Trimming cost V 5 bases and J 5 bases, with 16 bases left between them. Germline V gives CDR1 SGHTA, CDR2 FQGNSA. The CDR3 protein is CASSPFGGLDEQYF. The CDR3 bases are TGTGCCAGCAGCCCCTTCGGGGGGCTAGACGAGCAGTACTTC.

The rearrangement links TRBV30 to TRBJ1-4, with TRBD1 as a possible D gene (6 bases). Germline V gene data show CDR1 as GTSNPN and CDR2 as SVGIG (reference sequence). This CDR3 has 14 amino acids. V was clipped by 2 bases and J by 8 bases, with 15 bases between them. The CDR3 loop is CAWSNLGTPEKLFF. The CDR3 DNA follows: TGTGCCTGGAGTAATCTCGGGACACCCGAAAAACTGTTTTTT.

The rearrangement uses TRBV9 and TRBJ2-7; 13 bases agree with TRBD2. In germline, CDR1 is SGDLS, CDR2 YYNGEE. This CDR3 spans 14 amino acids. The ends lost 3 bases at V and 4 bases at J; junction bases unmatched: 1. CDR3: CASSETSGGYEQYF. The CDR3 nucleotides read TGTGCCAGCAGCGAGACTAGCGGGGGGTACGAGCAGTACTTC.

The chain couples TRBV15 to TRBJ2-1; 7 bases agree with TRBD1. Trimming removed 2 bases from V and 3 bases from J; junction bases left unmatched: 4. There are 15 residues in the CDR3. Germline CDR1 and CDR2: LNHNV and YYDKDF (reference sequence). In nucleotides, the CDR3 is TGTGCCACCAGCAGACCGGGACAGAACTACAATGAGCAGTTCTTC. Translating gives CATSRPGQNYNEQFF.

The V gene is TRBV25-1, the J gene TRBJ2-3; 9 nucleotides match TRBD1. This CDR3 has 16 residues. V shed 3 bases and J 6 bases; nucleotides not matched to a gene: 10. CDR1 and CDR2 (germline): MGHDK, SYGVNS. The CDR3 coding sequence is TGTGCCAGCAGTGAGCCACAGGGGGCGATAGGTGATACGCAGTATTTT. Translating gives CASSEPQGAIGDTQYF.

The rearrangement joins TRBV7-9 to TRBJ1-5; 8 nucleotides agree with TRBD1. The germline V gene has CDR1 SEHNR and CDR2 FQNEAQ (reference sequence). This CDR3 region has 16 residues. V shed 4 bases, J shed 4 bases, and the junction held 9 bases outside the gene matches. The CDR3 DNA is TGTGCCAGCAGCTCAACAGACAGGGGTGGAAATCAGCCCCAGCATTTT. Translated: CASSSTDRGGNQPQHF.

The chain uses TRBV5-1 and TRBJ2-5, with D possibly matching TRBD1 (5 bases). V dropped 1 base and J dropped 0 bases, with 13 bases sitting between them. Germline V gene sequence: CDR1 SGHRS, CDR2 YFSETQ. CDR3 length equals 16 residues. CDR3 sequence (DNA): TGCGCCAGCAGCTTGCCCCTCAGGGCAGACCAAGAGACCCAGTACTTC. It yields the protein CASSLPLRADQETQYF.

Notes on this clone: At one end, the junction sequence differs from germline, possibly due to a read error. V is TRBV30 and J is TRBJ1-5; maybe TRBD1 (5 bases). Germline V gives CDR1 GTSNPN, CDR2 SVGIG (reference sequence). This CDR3 has 14 amino acids. The CDR3: CAWSTTVLGQPQNF. The CDR3 coding sequence is TGTGCCTGGAGTACGACAGTACTCGGTCAGCCCCAGAATTTT.